The 26 T cell receptor beta chains below come from one sample, sequenced in a study of Ad26.COV2.S vaccination and SARS-CoV-2 variants. Treatment indicated: 15 to 20 received Ad26.COV2.S at low or high dose, single or two shots; about 5 received placebo; per-sample allocation not given. Sampling occurred on day 63 after the first vaccine or placebo injection. The assay was immunoSEQ multiplex PCR, and TCRdb's table has in-frame clones only and misses some. The data hold approximately 280,000 clones, with around 87% observed a single time. The sample here was peripheral blood, taken in a trial of Ad26.COV2.S vaccine versus placebo. These receptors came from a person aged 18-65 years who received the Ad26.COV2.S COVID-19 vaccine or a placebo.

The chain carries TRBV5-1 and TRBJ2-2; a possible D gene is TRBD2 (6 bases). The CDR3 is made up of 17 amino acids. The ends were cut back, 4 bases at V and 2 bases at J, with 18 bases in the middle. Germline CDR1 is SGHRS and CDR2 is YFSETQ. CDR3 nucleotides: TGCGCCAGCAGCGAAGGGACTTCCACGATAAACACCGGGGAGCTGTTTTTT. It is translated as CASSEGTSTINTGELFF.

The chain recombines TRBV7-9 with TRBJ1-1, with TRBD1 matching 7 bases. The CDR3 has 14 amino acids. V shed 1 base, J shed 11 bases, and the junction held 10 bases outside the gene matches. CDR1 SEHNR and CDR2 FQNEAQ come from the germline V gene (reference sequence). CDR3: CASSLGAEDRIAFF. DNA of the CDR3: TGTGCCAGCAGCTTAGGGGCGGAGGACAGGATCGCTTTCTTT.

This clone was detected once. V usage is TRBV6-5 and J usage is TRBJ2-3; D is tentatively TRBD1 or TRBD2 (5 bases each). Trimming cost V 8 bases and J 2 bases, with 17 bases left between them. This CDR3 comprises 15 residues. Germline CDR1 MNHEY, CDR2 SVGAGI. The CDR3 is CASGRKGPVTDTQYF. The CDR3 bases are TGTGCCAGCGGGAGAAAGGGGCCCGTCACAGATACGCAGTATTTT.

This sequence joins TRBV12-3 or TRBV12-4 and TRBJ1-1; D gene ambiguous. The CDR3 contains 13 residues. The V gene lost 3 bases and the J gene lost 3 bases, with 8 bases spanning the gap. The CDR3 sequence is CASSLVRDTEAFF. In nucleotides, the CDR3 is TGTGCCAGCAGTTTGGTGCGGGACACTGAAGCTTTCTTT.

This clone has only one observation. This rearrangement joins TRBV27 to TRBJ2-2; TRBD1 aligns across 8 bases. The CDR3 extends over 15 amino acids. J gave up 4 bases and V 6 bases, and 7 bases lay outside the gene matches. The germline V gene has CDR1 MNHEY and CDR2 SMNVEV (reference sequence). The CDR3 sequence: CASSPGTGRTGELFF. The DNA for the CDR3 is TGTGCCAGCAGCCCCGGGACAGGCCGCACCGGGGAGCTGTTTTTT.

The genes are TRBV3-1 (or the pseudogene TRBV3-2) and TRBJ2-3; tentative D call: TRBD2 (7 bases). This CDR3 contains 16 residues. Germline V gives CDR1 LGHDT, CDR2 YNNKEL (reference sequence). Trimming pared 3 bases from V and 1 base from J, leaving 14 bases between. The CDR3 sequence is CASSHRGRAGTDTQYF. The CDR3, as DNA: TGTGCCAGCAGCCATAGGGGGAGGGCCGGCACAGATACGCAGTATTTT.

On this clone itself: The junction shows a germline mismatch at one end, possibly a read error. The chain couples TRBV7-7 to TRBJ2-1; D is unclear. The length of the CDR3 is 16 residues. CDR1 and CDR2 from the germline V gene are SSHAT and FNYEAQ (reference sequence). The CDR3 region is CASSPTSRSSYNEQFF. The CDR3 bases are TGTGCTAGCAGCCCAACGTCCCGGAGCTCCTACAATGAGCAGTTCTTC.

This clone appeared a single time. The rearrangement links TRBV18 to TRBJ2-4; 7 bases fit TRBD2. J lost 2 bases, V lost 0 bases, and 7 bases had no gene match. CDR1 KGHSH and CDR2 LQKENI come from the germline V gene. CDR3 length: 17 amino acids. The CDR3: CASSPPRLAGPKNIQYF. CDR3 in DNA: TGTGCCAGCTCACCACCAAGACTAGCCGGCCCCAAAAACATTCAGTACTTC.

The chain carries TRBV7-9 and TRBJ1-6, with unresolved D. CDR3 length: 14 residues. The germline V gene has CDR1 SEHNR and CDR2 FQNEAQ (reference sequence). V was trimmed by 3 bases and J by 3 bases, leaving 6 bases between them. The DNA of the CDR3 is TGTGCCAGCAGCTTCGGGGACTATAATTCACCCCTCCACTTT. Translation gives CASSFGDYNSPLHF.

This clone was counted between two and nine times. The CDR3 DNA follows: TGTGCCAGCAGTCCCTGGACTGTCATGAACACTGAAGCTTTCTTT. Amino acid sequence: CASSPWTVMNTEAFF. V gene TRBV6-5 combines with J gene TRBJ1-1; D is uncertain. Germline lookup yields CDR1 MNHEY and CDR2 SVGAGI. Between the trimmed V and J ends, which lost 5 bases and 0 bases, there was a span of 13 bases. The CDR3 covers 15 residues.

The chain employs TRBV5-5 and TRBJ2-7, with TRBD1 identical over 9 bases. Per the germline V gene, CDR1 is SGHKS and CDR2 is YYEKEE (reference sequence). V lost 3 bases and J lost 0; bases outside the gene matches: 7. The CDR3 spans 16 residues. The CDR3 region has the DNA TGTGCCAGCAGCTACGTGAGACAGGGGGTCTCCTACGAGCAGTACTTC. Its translation is CASSYVRQGVSYEQYF.

DNA of the CDR3: TGTGCCAGCAGTTACTCGAGGGGATCCGGGGAGCTGTTTTTT. Encoded protein: CASSYSRGSGELFF. V is TRBV6-2 or TRBV6-3 and J is TRBJ2-2; D may be TRBD1 or TRBD2 (5 bases each). This CDR3 comprises 14 residues. Trimming stripped 0 bases from V and 6 bases from J, with 8 bases between. The V gene's germline CDR1 is MNHEY and CDR2 SVGEGT.

V is TRBV27 and J is TRBJ1-1; D remains unclear. The CDR3 covers 15 residues. Trimming took 5 bases from V and 2 from J, leaving 15 bases between them. Germline V gene lookup returns CDR1 MNHEY and CDR2 SMNVEV (reference sequence). The CDR3, as DNA: TGTGCCAGCAGTACCACCTCAGGCGTCAACACTGAAGCTTTCTTT. Its translation is CASSTTSGVNTEAFF.

This chain connects TRBV4-2 to TRBJ2-1, with 12 bases lining up with TRBD2. CDR3 length: 16 residues. V lost 0 bases, J lost 7 bases, and 4 bases stayed unmatched. CDR1 is LGHNA, CDR2 YNFKEQ, per germline. The CDR3 sequence: CASSQDTSGRFNEQFF. The CDR3 region has the DNA TGTGCCAGCAGCCAAGATACTAGCGGGAGGTTTAATGAGCAGTTCTTC.

This chain joins TRBV19 and TRBJ1-1; tentative D call: TRBD1 (6 bases). Per the germline V gene, CDR1 is LNHDA and CDR2 is SQIVND (reference sequence). V was pared by 6 bases and J by 0 bases, with 11 bases between. The CDR3 totals 14 residues. CDR3: CASSGQIMNTEAFF. In DNA, the CDR3 is TGTGCCAGTAGCGGACAGATCATGAACACTGAAGCTTTCTTT.

The chain links TRBV9 to TRBJ2-7; 8 nucleotides agree with TRBD2. V lost 3 bases and J lost 0; bases outside the gene matches: 5. The CDR3 loop spans 15 amino acids. Germline V gives CDR1 SGDLS, CDR2 YYNGEE. The CDR3 spells CASSASSGGSYEQYF. CDR3 bases: TGTGCCAGCAGCGCCTCAAGCGGGGGCTCCTACGAGCAGTACTTC.

The chain uses TRBV15 and TRBJ1-5; D is uncertain. V was cut by 5 bases and J by 0 bases, with 14 bases left in between. CDR1 is LNHNV and CDR2 is YYDKDF in the germline V gene (reference sequence). The length of the CDR3 is 16 residues. The DNA of the CDR3 is TGTGCCACCAGCGCCTACTTTGGGTATAGCAATCAGCCCCAGCATTTT. Translating gives CATSAYFGYSNQPQHF. Variable domain in full (rest from reference TRBV15 and TRBJ1-5): DAMVIQNPRYQVTQFGKPVTLSCSQTLNHNVMYWYQQKSSQAPKLLFHYYDKDFNNEADTPDNFQSRRPNTSFCFLDIRSPGLGDTAMYLCATSAYFGYSNQPQHFGDGTRLSIL.

The chain combines TRBV2 with TRBJ2-2, with D possibly TRBD2 on 5 matching bases. CDR3 length: 15 amino acids. V was pared by 3 bases and J by 2 bases, with 10 bases between. Germline-derived CDR1 and CDR2 are SNHLY and FYNNEI. The chain's CDR3 is CASSDLASNTGELFF. CDR3 DNA: TGTGCCAGCAGTGATCTAGCTTCTAACACCGGGGAGCTGTTTTTT.

This chain connects TRBV27 to TRBJ2-7; D tentatively reads TRBD1 or TRBD2 (6 bases each). Germline CDR1 MNHEY, CDR2 SMNVEV (reference sequence). V was trimmed by 0 bases and J by 1 base, leaving 7 bases between them. CDR3 length equals 14 residues. This chain's CDR3 is CASSLSGGSYEQYF. In DNA, the CDR3 is TGTGCCAGCAGTTTATCAGGGGGGTCCTACGAGCAGTACTTC.

The genes are TRBV6-6 and TRBJ1-3, with D tentatively TRBD1 (6 bases). V lost 5 bases to trimming and J lost 8 bases, with 16 bases between them. This CDR3 has 14 amino acids. Germline V gives CDR1 MNHNY, CDR2 SVGAGI (reference sequence). For the CDR3, the DNA is TGTGCCAGCAGTCCCGGGGGCTCGTCGGACACCATATATTTT. Protein product: CASSPGGSSDTIYF.

J is TRBJ2-1 and V is TRBV4-3, with TRBD2 matching 9 bases. The J segment lost 10 bases and the V segment lost 3 bases, leaving 10 bases of the junction unmatched. Germline V CDR1 and CDR2: LGHNA, YSLEER. The CDR3 has 15 amino acids. CDR3 nucleotides: TGCGCCAGCAGCCATCCCGGGACTAGCCAAAACGAGCAGTTCTTC. Its translation: CASSHPGTSQNEQFF.

This clone was seen only once. The chain joins TRBV29-1 to TRBJ2-1, with D perhaps TRBD1 (5 bases). Deletions cut 4 bases from V and 5 bases from J, with 9 bases between. Germline CDR1 reads SQVTM; CDR2 reads ANQGSEA. This CDR3 has 12 residues. The DNA for the CDR3 is TGCAGCGTTGTAGCCAGGGACAATGAGCAGTTCTTC. It codes for CSVVARDNEQFF.

This clone showed up just a few times. The chain combines TRBV3-1 (or the pseudogene TRBV3-2) with TRBJ1-5, with D possibly TRBD1 on 5 matching bases. This CDR3 region has 13 residues. V was pared by 3 bases and J by 7 bases, with 10 bases between. Germline loops: CDR1 LGHDT, CDR2 YNNKEL (reference sequence). DNA for the CDR3: TGTGCCAGCAGCCATAGGGGAACGCAGCCCCAGCATTTT. As protein: CASSHRGTQPQHF.

The chain recombines TRBV30 with TRBJ2-5; no definite D call. Germline-derived CDR1 and CDR2 are GTSNPN and SVGIG (reference sequence). CDR3 length equals 13 residues. Trimming cost V 0 bases and J 6 bases, with 11 bases left between them. The CDR3 loop reads CAWSVGGVKTQYF. CDR3 bases: TGTGCCTGGAGTGTAGGCGGAGTAAAGACCCAGTACTTC.

V gene TRBV21-1 combines with J gene TRBJ1-1. TRBV21-1 is termed a pseudogene. This CDR3 has 18 amino acids. The CDR3 nucleotides read TGTGCCAGCAGCAAAGGGCGGGACGGCGACTTTGCAAACACTGAAGCTTTCTTT. Its translation: CASSKGRDGDFANTEAFF.

The rearrangement joins TRBV18 to TRBJ1-1, with 8 bases lining up with TRBD1. Germline V gene data show CDR1 as KGHSH and CDR2 as LQKENI. The CDR3 totals 14 residues. V was clipped by 1 base and J by 6 bases; unmatched bases: 4. As DNA, the CDR3 is TGTGCCAGCTCACCACGGGGACAGGCGTCTGAAGCTTTCTTT. It specifies CASSPRGQASEAFF.